The 17 T cell receptor beta chains given below trace back to one sample, sequenced in a study of T cells in Graves' hyperthyroidism and ophthalmopathy. TCR beta CDR3 sequences were amplified from RNA transcripts. The HTBI primer set drove a first-round RT-PCR of the TCR CDR3. In TCRdb, the multiplex PCR reads were re-called with MiXCR into one record per CDR3 protein. In the table there are around 420,000 distinct CDR3 sequences, 15% to 17% of which are singletons. Sequencing was performed on blood. All receptors come from a woman under 30 with Graves' hyperthyroidism.

The table lists this clonotype with a few counts. This chain links TRBV28 with TRBJ2-1, with 9 bases that match TRBD2. This CDR3 spans 15 amino acids. V shed 4 bases, J shed 12 bases, and the junction held 13 bases outside the gene matches. Germline V lookup: CDR1 MDHEN, CDR2 SYDVKM. The CDR3 DNA reads TGTGCCAGCAGTTCCCTTAGCGGGGGACCCCCAGGGCAGTTCTTC. Encoded protein: CASSSLSGGPPGQFF.

Ten or more counts support this clonotype. The CDR3 sequence: CASSPSGIYNSPLHF. CDR3 in DNA: TGTGCCAGCAGCCCAAGTGGGATCTACAATTCACCCCTCCACTTT. The chain links TRBV6-1 to TRBJ1-6, with D hard to call. The CDR3 covers 15 residues. CDR1 MNHNS and CDR2 SASEGT come from the germline V gene. V dropped 6 bases and J dropped 7 bases, with 16 bases sitting between them.

This clonotype was seen repeatedly, ten times or more. This rearrangement joins TRBV20-1 to TRBJ1-2; 8 bases line up with TRBD1. With 4 bases clipped from V and 0 bases from J, the junction kept 16 bases outside the gene matches. The CDR3 runs 18 residues. Germline CDR1 reads DFQATT; CDR2 reads SNEGSKA (reference sequence). The CDR3 sequence is CSATSWTGITGSNYGYTF. CDR3 DNA: TGCAGTGCTACATCCTGGACAGGGATAACGGGTTCTAACTATGGCTACACCTTC.

The chain links TRBV13 to TRBJ1-3; 7 bases align to TRBD1. V shed 5 bases, J shed 0 bases, and the junction held 4 bases outside the gene matches. Per germline, CDR1 PRHDT and CDR2 FYEKMQ (reference sequence). The CDR3 runs to 15 residues. CDR3 sequence reads: CASSPNRGSGNTIYF. CDR3 bases: TGTGCCAGCAGCCCGAACAGGGGCTCTGGAAACACCATATATTTT.

This clonotype showed up just a few times. The CDR3 loop reads CASSVGILASSTDTQYF. The CDR3 DNA reads as TGTGCCAGCAGCGTAGGGATCCTGGCGTCTAGCACAGATACGCAGTATTTT. The rearrangement uses TRBV9 and TRBJ2-3, with D unresolved. V lost 0 bases and J lost 0, with 14 bases in between. The germline V gene has CDR1 SGDLS and CDR2 YYNGEE. The CDR3 has 17 residues.

The chain has TRBV7-3 and TRBJ2-1; TRBD1 matches 10 bases. Germline CDR1 SGHTA, CDR2 FQGTGA. The CDR3 runs to 17 residues. The junction had 12 bases not matched to a gene; V was cut back by 5 bases and J by 5 bases. The DNA for the CDR3 is TGTGCCAGCAGCCCCCGTCCCGTGGGACAGGGGAACAATGAGCAGTTCTTC. It is translated as CASSPRPVGQGNNEQFF.

This clonotype was detected many times. The rearrangement links TRBV10-3 to TRBJ2-1; 8 bases map to TRBD2. Per germline, CDR1 ENHRY and CDR2 SYGVKD. The CDR3 is 13 amino acids. The J segment lost 10 bases and the V segment lost 7 bases, leaving 9 bases of the junction unmatched. The CDR3 reads CAITQVAGKEQFF. CDR3 coding DNA: TGTGCCATCACCCAGGTAGCGGGAAAGGAGCAGTTCTTC.

In this sample, this clonotype turned up many times. The V and J genes are TRBV2 and TRBJ2-4; no reliable D call. CDR3 length: 12 residues. V gave up 2 bases and J gave up 5 bases, with 4 bases separating them. In germline, CDR1 is SNHLY, CDR2 FYNNEI. CDR3 DNA sequence: TGTGCCAGCAGTGAACAGGAAAACATTCAGTACTTC. The encoded protein is CASSEQENIQYF.

This clonotype has at least ten counts. The chain combines TRBV12-3 or TRBV12-4 with TRBJ2-5, with a tentative D call TRBD1 (6 bases). V shed 1 base and J shed 5 bases, with 11 bases lying between them. The length of the CDR3 is 14 residues. CDR3 bases: TGTGCCAGCAGTTTAGGCCAGGGGTTTGAGACCCAGTACTTC. Its protein is CASSLGQGFETQYF.

This clonotype came up many times. The chain joins TRBV20-1 to TRBJ2-1, with 9 bases aligning to TRBD2. Looked up from germline, CDR1 is DFQATT and CDR2 is SNEGSKA (reference sequence). After removal of 7 bases from V and 6 bases from J, the junction contained 7 bases not matched to a gene. This CDR3 spans 13 amino acids. The CDR3 protein is CSVYLAGLNEQFF. The CDR3, as DNA: TGCAGTGTCTACCTAGCGGGACTCAATGAGCAGTTCTTC.

This clonotype has ten or more counts. The rearrangement uses TRBV2 and TRBJ2-2; 7 bases map to TRBD1. Trimming took 5 bases from V and 0 from J; bases not matched to a gene: 6. There are 16 residues in the CDR3. CDR1 and CDR2 from the germline V gene are SNHLY and FYNNEI. CDR3 sequence: CASSHLTGTNTGELFF. CDR3 DNA sequence: TGTGCCAGCAGTCACCTGACAGGGACGAACACCGGGGAGCTGTTTTTT.

This clonotype was seen repeatedly, ten times or more. The V and J genes are TRBV12-3 or TRBV12-4 and TRBJ2-5; 7 bases are shared with TRBD1. The CDR3 has 16 residues. The ends lost 3 bases at V and 1 base at J; junction bases unmatched: 8. The CDR3 loop is CASSFRDRILQETQYF. CDR3 DNA sequence: TGTGCCAGCAGTTTCCGGGACAGAATCCTCCAAGAGACCCAGTACTTC.

At least ten counts were recorded for this clonotype. J is TRBJ1-5 and V is TRBV15; D ambiguous. The CDR3 contains 15 residues. Germline CDR1 is LNHNV and CDR2 is YYDKDF (reference sequence). Deletions cut 1 base from V and 5 bases from J, with 12 bases between. As DNA, the CDR3 is TGTGCCACCAGCAGAGCCCGGCTCCGAGATCAGCCCCAGCATTTT. Amino acids: CATSRARLRDQPQHF.

Ten or more counts support this clonotype. The gene calls are TRBV7-9 and TRBJ1-2; 8 bases map to TRBD1. V lost 5 bases and J lost 8; bases outside the gene matches: 7. Germline CDR1 is SEHNR and CDR2 is FQNEAQ (reference sequence). This CDR3 contains 13 residues. The DNA of the CDR3 is TGTGCCAGCAGCCCCGGACAGGGAAGGGGCTACACCTTC. It specifies CASSPGQGRGYTF.

This clonotype was seen at least ten times. The V call is TRBV6-1, the J call TRBJ2-3, with TRBD2 matching 7 bases. The V gene end was trimmed by 6 bases and the J gene end by 3 bases; junction bases not matched to a gene: 3. Germline values: CDR1 MNHNS, CDR2 SASEGT. CDR3 length: 13 residues. The CDR3 region has the DNA TGTGCCAGCAGCCCAGCGGGGACAGATACGCAGTATTTT. Translating gives CASSPAGTDTQYF.

This clonotype was seen many times. The chain carries TRBV13 and TRBJ2-3; a weak D match, TRBD1 (6 bases). Germline CDR1 and CDR2: PRHDT and FYEKMQ (reference sequence). The CDR3 spans 18 residues. The V end lost 5 bases, the J end lost 1 base, and 22 bases lay between the germline ends. The CDR3 nucleotides read TGTGCCAGCAGCGTAGCCTCCCGGACAGAGGAGCGCACAGATACGCAGTATTTT. It translates to CASSVASRTEERTDTQYF.

This clonotype came up a few times. This chain links TRBV10-3 with TRBJ2-3; TRBD2 might be the D (6 bases). Germline V gene data show CDR1 as ENHRY and CDR2 as SYGVKD. The V and J ends lost 2 bases and 4 bases respectively, with 22 bases between them. The CDR3 totals 18 residues. The CDR3 DNA sequence: TGTGCCATCAGTGAGGCCGGGACCCACGCTAGGGAGGCAGATACGCAGTATTTT. It translates to CAISEAGTHAREADTQYF.